This TCR beta chain was sequenced during a study of blood T cells in healthy people across ages. Whole-study findings and limits: Strong correlation was found linking TCR beta diversity to naive T cell percentage. Nothing was known about donor CMV status, and this possibly confounded expanded clonotype changes.

The CDR3 sequence is 16 residues long. CDR1 is LGHNA, CDR2 YNFKEQ, per germline. Trimming at V came to 1 base and at J to 5 bases, leaving 8 bases not matched to a gene. This clonotype showed up just a few times. Its antigen is still unknown. Per individual sample, total RNA of at least 5.5 micrograms was extracted. Alongside a J-beta primer mix, a sample-barcoded 5' primer served in a second PCR lasting about 7 to 12 cycles. Each cDNA molecule, via a template-switch adaptor with 12 random nucleotides, was tagged. TCRdb re-called the 5' RACE reads with MiXCR, one entry per CDR3 protein. The sample consists of almost 800,000 distinct CDR3 sequences, roughly 60% of them appearing once.

The rearrangement links TRBV4-2 to TRBJ2-1, with 7 bases fitting TRBD2. Sequenced: blood. This receptor was identified in a man in his thirties or forties in good health. The CDR3 here is CASSQVPGEGNNEQFF. The CDR3 DNA reads as TGTGCCAGCAGCCAAGTCCCCGGGGAGGGCAACAATGAGCAGTTCTTC.